This TCR beta chain was found in a study of T-cell memory formation after mild COVID-19. Study-wide results and limits: Shrinking CD4+ clones resided mostly in CM and EM, and CD8+ ones in EMRA. Nothing confirmed that second-wave clones peaking on day 37 were specific for SARS-CoV-2. Clones that contracted from day 15 to 85 had balanced CD4/CD8; later expanders were CD4+ biased.

Each CDR3 protein gets one entry after TCRdb re-called the 5' RACE reads with MiXCR. Of fewer than 600,000 distinct CDR3 sequences listed, roughly a fifth were seen once; the top ten hold about 8.4%. This clonotype has ten or more counts. Its target is unknown. What was sequenced was PBMCs or a T cell subset sorted from them (not recorded which). The receptor comes from an adult woman who had mild COVID-19 (a few samples of this study predate the infection). Cell type and time point are not known.

CDR3 in amino acids: CASEDRVQETQYF. CDR3 bases: TGTGCCAGCGAGGACAGGGTCCAAGAGACCCAGTACTTC. The chain is built from TRBV3-1 and TRBJ2-5, with TRBD1 identical over 8 bases. The CDR3 has 13 residues. Germline lookup yields CDR1 LGHDT and CDR2 YNNKEL (reference sequence). V trimming: 8 bases; J trimming: 1 base; junction bases outside the gene matches: 3.